Below, 21 T cell receptor beta chains from the same sample are listed, as sequenced in a study of tumor-infiltrating lymphocytes in primary liver carcinoma. A primer in the constant region served to generate TCR beta cDNA from 450 to 600 ng of total RNA. Modified slightly, ARM-PCR produced TCR beta libraries over three nested multiplex PCR rounds. Primers for the first two PCR rounds were TRBV1-TRBV30 forward primers and a C-beta reverse primer (around 11 cycles per round). TCRdb itself ran the multiplex PCR reads through MiXCR, one entry per CDR3 protein. Among approximately 190,000 distinct CDR3 sequences, about 85% were seen once, and the ten largest hold roughly 18%. Co-extraction yielded RNA and DNA from approximately 22-30 mg of unsorted bulk tissue. The source material was tumor tissue from primary liver carcinoma. The receptors were sampled from a man aged 40-49 years with primary liver carcinoma and hepatitis B virus infection.

The chain links TRBV6-5 to TRBJ2-6, with D possibly TRBD1 on 5 matching bases. The CDR3 spans 16 residues. Germline V lookup: CDR1 MNHEY, CDR2 SVGAGI. With 0 bases removed from V and 12 bases from J, the gap between germline ends came to 18 bases. The CDR3 spells CASSYSPTPGATVLTF. CDR3 sequence (DNA): TGTGCCAGCAGTTACTCCCCAACGCCTGGGGCAACCGTCCTGACTTTC.

About this clonotype itself: One end of the junction varies from germline; a read error may be responsible. CDR3 coding DNA: TGCAGAGTTTTACGCGGGAACACAGATACGCAGTCTTTT. It specifies CRVLRGNTDTQSF. The J gene is TRBJ2-3, the V gene TRBV29-1, with TRBD2 as a possible D gene (6 bases). There are 13 residues in the CDR3. In germline, CDR1 is SQVTM, CDR2 ANQGSEA.

Note on this clonotype: Its ends do not fully match the called genes, so a read error is possible. The chain links TRBV29-1 to TRBJ1-1; tentatively, D is TRBD1 (6 bases). The CDR3 has 12 amino acids. CDR1 SQVTM and CDR2 ANQGSEA come from the germline V gene. The CDR3 DNA is TGCAGCGTGATAACGGGGGGCACCGAAGCTTCCTTT. The encoded protein is CSVITGGTEASF. The full variable domain, completed using reference TRBV29-1 and TRBJ1-1, is SAVISQKPSRDICQRGTSLTIQCQVDSQVTMMFWYRQQPGQSLTLIATANQGSEATYESGFVIDKFPISRPNLTFSTLTVSNMSPEDSSIYLCSVITGGTEASFGQGTRLTVV.

CDR3 protein: CASMQTGLLDQPQHF. CDR3 DNA sequence: TGTGCCAGCATGCAGACAGGGCTACTAGATCAGCCCCAGCATTTT. The chain couples TRBV12-3 or TRBV12-4 to TRBJ1-5; 7 nucleotides line up with TRBD1. The CDR3 is 15 amino acids. V lost 7 bases to trimming and J lost 5 bases; unmatched junction nucleotides: 11.

Worth noting for this clonotype: One junction end does not reproduce the germline sequence, and a read error may be involved. The chain recombines TRBV29-1 with TRBJ2-1, with TRBD2 identical over 10 bases. CDR3 size: 17 residues. Germline CDR1 and CDR2: SQVTM and ANQGSEA. DNA for the CDR3: TGCAGCATTGAGGATGCCAGCGGGGGGGGTCGAGGTAATGAGCAGTTCTTC. It codes for CSIEDASGGGRGNEQFF.

A remark on this clonotype: At one of its ends the junction is not consistent with the germline gene, which may arise from a read error. This chain uses TRBV4-2 with TRBJ2-1; perhaps D is TRBD1 or TRBD2 (5 bases each). The CDR3 spans 17 residues. Germline V gene data show CDR1 as LGHNA and CDR2 as YNFKEQ. As DNA, the CDR3 is TGTGCCAGCAGCCAAGATCAGGGTCCGGGACGGCACAATGAGCGGTTCTTC. This encodes CASSQDQGPGRHNERFF.

As concerns this clonotype: One end of the junction fails to match germline, which may point to a read error. The rearrangement links TRBV11-1 to TRBJ1-6; perhaps TRBD1 as D (5 bases). CDR3 length equals 13 residues. Germline loops: CDR1 SGHAT, CDR2 FQDESV (reference sequence). The CDR3 spells CANCRTLVSPLLF. DNA for the CDR3: TGTGCCAACTGCCGGACACTGGTTTCACCCCTCCTCTTT.

Regarding this clonotype: A much larger clonotype is one base distant, so this may be a read error. This chain's CDR3 is CANSDGGEQYF. As DNA, the CDR3 is TGCGCCAACAGCGATGGGGGGGAGCAGTACTTC. The chain combines TRBV5-1 with TRBJ2-7; D might be TRBD2 (6 bases). CDR3 length equals 11 residues. Germline lookup yields CDR1 SGHRS and CDR2 YFSETQ.

As regards this clonotype: This may be a read error, as it is one base from a much larger clone. The conserved final phenylalanine or tryptophan is absent from the CDR3, which likely points to a read error. The chain couples TRBV29-1 to TRBJ2-2, with D possibly matching TRBD2 (6 bases). Trimming shortened V by 6 bases and J by 6 bases, and 8 bases separated the two germline ends. CDR1 is SQVTM and CDR2 is ANQGSEA in the germline V gene. This CDR3 comprises 11 residues. Here the CDR3 reads CSVGEAGELFS. The CDR3 nucleotides are TGCAGCGTAGGGGAGGCCGGGGAGCTGTTTTCT.

With respect to this clonotype: Mismatch with germline at one junction end may stem from a read error. The chain recombines TRBV12-3 or TRBV12-4 with TRBJ2-7, with 10 bases identical to TRBD1. This CDR3 has 15 amino acids. The CDR3 DNA reads as TGTGCCAGCAAACCGGGACAGGGGATTTCCTACAAGCAGTACTTC. Its translation is CASKPGQGISYKQYF.

In its sample, this clonotype was seen once. The junction and the germline gene differ at one end; a read error may be behind it. The chain has TRBV6-5 and TRBJ2-6; D possibly uses TRBD1 or TRBD2 (5 bases each). The germline V gene has CDR1 MNHEY and CDR2 SVGAGI. The CDR3 has 17 amino acids. The CDR3 nucleotides are TGTGCCAGCATTTACGGAGGCAGTTCCTCTGGGGCCAACGTCCCGACTTTC. Its protein is CASIYGGSSSGANVPTF.

As concerns this clonotype: The junction shows a germline mismatch at one end, possibly a read error. The chain uses TRBV7-9 and TRBJ2-7, with TRBD2 identical over 7 bases. The CDR3 is 12 amino acids. Germline CDR1 reads SEHNR; CDR2 reads FQNEAQ (reference sequence). For the CDR3, the DNA is TGTGTCAGCAGCTGGGCGGGGGACGAGCAATACTTC. Translating it yields CVSSWAGDEQYF.

The chain uses TRBV11-2 and TRBJ2-5; D unclear. Between the trimmed V and J ends, which lost 5 bases and 4 bases, there was a span of 17 bases. Germline assignment: CDR1 SGHAT and CDR2 FQNNGV. The CDR3 has 15 amino acids. For the CDR3, the DNA is TGTGCCAGCAGCCCCTTCGGGCTAGTTACAGAGACCCAGTACTTC. The encoded protein is CASSPFGLVTETQYF.

This clonotype was counted once. CDR3 nucleotide sequence: TGCAGCCTTACGGACACGTGGGGGAACATTCAGTACTTC. This encodes CSLTDTWGNIQYF. This sequence joins TRBV29-1 and TRBJ2-4; D assignment may be TRBD1 or TRBD2 (5 bases each). V lost 8 bases to trimming and J lost 7 bases, with 18 bases between them. Germline V gives CDR1 SQVTM, CDR2 ANQGSEA. This CDR3 has 13 amino acids.

Regarding this clonotype: The junction departs from germline at one end; a sequencing error may be responsible. This chain uses TRBV12-3 or TRBV12-4 with TRBJ1-5; 9 bases line up with TRBD1. CDR3 length: 16 residues. The CDR3 protein is CASSTSPGQGNQLQHF. The CDR3 DNA is TGTGCCAGCAGTACAAGTCCGGGACAGGGCAATCAGCTCCAGCATTTT.

The table lists this clonotype with a count of one. Relative to the germline gene, one junction end is altered; a read error may explain this. CDR3 sequence: CSVTPISGSIGEIQYF. As DNA, the CDR3 is TGCAGTGTTACCCCGATAAGCGGGTCGATCGGAGAGATCCAGTACTTT. The chain recombines TRBV20-1 with TRBJ2-5; a weak D match, TRBD2 (6 bases). The germline V gene has CDR1 DFQATT and CDR2 SNEGSKA (reference sequence). The CDR3 runs 16 residues.

Worth noting for this clonotype: As the CDR3 is not closed by the conserved phenylalanine or tryptophan, this likely results from a read error. V and J are TRBV29-1 and TRBJ2-1; TRBD2 matches at 15 bases. Germline CDR1 and CDR2: SQVTM and ANQGSEA. There are 15 residues in the CDR3. The CDR3 DNA follows: TGCAACATTGGACTAGCGGGAGGGTTCTACAATGAGCAGTTCGTC. Residues: CNIGLAGGFYNEQFV.

This clonotype was picked up one time. The chain uses TRBV7-9 and TRBJ2-7; D is unresolved. The germline CDR1 and CDR2 sequences are SEHNR and FQNEAQ (reference sequence). The V end was cut by 11 bases, the J end by 5 bases, with 19 bases between. The CDR3 spans 13 residues. The CDR3 is CAVNWGRKDEQYF. In nucleotides, the CDR3 is TGTGCCGTCAATTGGGGAAGAAAAGACGAGCAGTACTTC.

About this clonotype itself: Sequence at one end of the junction differs from germline and may be a read error. The chain recombines TRBV6-2 or TRBV6-3 with TRBJ2-1; 8 nucleotides line up with TRBD2. The CDR3 sequence is 13 residues long. Germline V gives CDR1 MNHEY, CDR2 SVGEGT. CDR3 DNA sequence: TGTGACAGCAGGACTAGCTGGAGGAATGAGCAGTTCTTC. As protein: CDSRTSWRNEQFF.

Of note for this clonotype: Its ends do not fully match the called genes, so a read error is possible. The rearrangement joins TRBV11-3 to TRBJ2-3, with a tentative D call TRBD2 (5 bases). The CDR3 is made up of 16 amino acids. Germline CDR1 and CDR2: SGHNT and YENEEA. The CDR3 DNA sequence: TGTGCCAGCGGCAGAAGAAGTACGGGGAACACAGAAACGCAGTATTTT. This codes for CASGRRSTGNTETQYF.

The chain uses TRBV6-5 and TRBJ1-6; D is undetermined. The CDR3 length is 14 residues. The germline V gene encodes CDR1 MNHEY and CDR2 SVGAGI. V gave up 7 bases and J gave up 10 bases, with 17 bases separating them. In DNA form, the CDR3 reads TGTGCCAGCACTGGCGGCGGCGGTTGCTCACCCCTCCACTTT. Amino acid sequence: CASTGGGGCSPLHF.